Following are 5 T cell receptor beta chains from one sample sequenced in a study of cytomegalovirus exposure and HLA in healthy donors. The PCR ran on 60 Vbeta and 13 Jbeta primers. The repertoire was sequenced with immunoSEQ multiplex PCR; TCRdb's copy has only in-frame clones and lacks some. The table lists roughly 90,000 clones, approximately 90% of them singletons. Source material: PBMCs. All receptors come from a young man in good health and CMV-seronegative.

CDR3 sequence: CASSVRQGGRTDTQYF. The CDR3 nucleotides read TGTGCCAGCAGCGTAAGGCAGGGGGGAAGGACAGATACGCAGTATTTT. The genes are TRBV9 and TRBJ2-3, with a tentative D call TRBD1 (7 bases). Germline lookup yields CDR1 SGDLS and CDR2 YYNGEE. Trimming removed 1 base from V and 3 bases from J, with 15 bases in between. This CDR3 has 16 residues. The whole variable domain, remainder taken from reference TRBV9 and TRBJ2-3, is DSGVTQTPKHLITATGQRVTLRCSPRSGDLSVYWYQQSLDQGLQFLIQYYNGEERAKGNILERFSAQQFPDLHSELNLSSLELGDSALYFCASSVRQGGRTDTQYFGPGTRLTVL.

The chain employs TRBV6-5 and TRBJ1-1, with TRBD1 identical over 7 bases. V lost 6 bases, J lost 11 bases, and 9 bases stayed unmatched. Germline V gene data show CDR1 as MNHEY and CDR2 as SVGAGI. The CDR3 extends over 12 amino acids. The CDR3 DNA reads as TGTGCCAGCAGGAGACAGGGTTCCGAGGCTTTCTTT. Residues: CASRRQGSEAFF.

This rearrangement joins TRBV4-3 to TRBJ2-3; 8 bases map to TRBD2. The CDR3 extends over 16 amino acids. Germline V lookup: CDR1 LGHNA, CDR2 YSLEER. Trimming at V came to 6 bases and at J to 1 base, leaving 9 bases not matched to a gene. This CDR3 reads CASSQKAGERTDTQYF. The CDR3 nucleotides are TGCGCCAGCAGTCAGAAAGCGGGAGAACGCACAGATACGCAGTATTTT.

The gene calls are TRBV27 and TRBJ2-3, with TRBD1 as a possible D gene (6 bases). V lost 5 bases and J 2 bases, leaving 11 bases between the germline ends. Per germline, CDR1 MNHEY and CDR2 SMNVEV (reference sequence). This CDR3 region has 14 residues. As DNA, the CDR3 is TGTGCCAGCAGTACCTGGGGGCTCACAGATACGCAGTATTTT. Translating gives CASSTWGLTDTQYF.

The CDR3 nucleotides read TGCGCCAGCAGAACAATAGCGGGAGATAGCACAGATACGCAGTATTTT. It translates to CASRTIAGDSTDTQYF. The rearrangement uses TRBV10-1 and TRBJ2-3; 9 nucleotides line up with TRBD2. Germline lookup yields CDR1 WNHNN and CDR2 SYGVQD (reference sequence). The trim removed 6 bases at V and 0 bases at J, leaving 7 bases unmatched. This CDR3 is built from 16 residues.